What follows are 21 T cell receptor beta chains derived from one specimen sequenced in a study of blood T cell repertoires in COVID-19. TCRdb's copy holds only in-frame clones and misses some; the assay was immunoSEQ multiplex PCR. The sample shows 150,000 or so clones, roughly 86% of them seen only once. The sequencing input was peripheral blood. Receptors originate from a woman aged 70-85 years with COVID-19, enrolled during active disease.

This clone occurred a few times. The chain uses TRBV21-1 and TRBJ2-7; the table's D call, TRBD1, has no DNA check behind it. TRBV21-1 is deemed a pseudogene. The CDR3 consists of 12 residues. CDR3 loop: CASSKAQPEQYF. The CDR3 region has the DNA TGTGCCAGCAGCAAAGCACAGCCAGAGCAGTACTTC.

The chain uses TRBV6-6 and TRBJ2-1; 8 bases align to TRBD2. CDR1 and CDR2 from the germline V gene are MNHNY and SVGAGI (reference sequence). This CDR3 spans 15 amino acids. V lost 6 bases to trimming and J lost 3 bases; unmatched junction nucleotides: 7. Written as DNA, the CDR3 is TGTGCCAGCAGAGCCGGGACTAGACTCTACAATGAGCAGTTCTTC. It yields the protein CASRAGTRLYNEQFF.

The chain recombines TRBV18 with TRBJ2-4, with 9 bases fitting TRBD2. This CDR3 has 16 amino acids. The germline CDR1 and CDR2 sequences are KGHSH and LQKENI. V shed 2 bases, J shed 7 bases, and the junction held 9 bases outside the gene matches. CDR3 in amino acids: CASSPFWRGGLNIQYF. The CDR3 coding sequence is TGTGCCAGCTCACCATTTTGGCGGGGGGGCTTGAACATTCAGTACTTC.

This clone is a singleton in its sample. V usage is TRBV28 and J usage is TRBJ2-5; 7 positions agree with TRBD2. CDR1 and CDR2 from the germline V gene are MDHEN and SYDVKM. V was clipped by 2 bases and J by 4 bases; unmatched bases: 16. The CDR3 spans 18 residues. This chain's CDR3 is CASSLHTRVAGRVETQYF. DNA of the CDR3: TGTGCCAGCAGTTTACACACCAGGGTTGCGGGGAGGGTAGAGACCCAGTACTTC. Together with reference TRBV28 and TRBJ2-5, the CDR3 gives the full variable domain: DVKVTQSSRYLVKRTGEKVFLECVQDMDHENMFWYRQDPGLGLRLIYFSYDVKMKEKGDIPEGYSVSREKKERFSLILESASTNQTSMYLCASSLHTRVAGRVETQYFGPGTRLLVL.

This chain joins TRBV6-5 and TRBJ1-1; a possible D gene is TRBD1 (6 bases). V was cut by 6 bases and J by 2 bases, with 13 bases left in between. Germline V CDR1 and CDR2: MNHEY, SVGAGI. CDR3 size: 14 residues. The CDR3 DNA sequence: TGTGCCAGCAGGCCTGGACAGACCAACACTGAAGCTTTCTTT. It specifies CASRPGQTNTEAFF.

The V call is TRBV5-5, the J call TRBJ2-1, with D tentatively TRBD1 (6 bases). From germline, CDR1 is SGHKS and CDR2 YYEKEE (reference sequence). V was trimmed by 4 bases and J by 8 bases, leaving 16 bases between them. This CDR3 contains 14 residues. The CDR3 loop reads CASSRDTGRDEQFF. The CDR3 DNA reads TGTGCCAGCAGCCGGGACACAGGACGGGATGAGCAGTTCTTC.

V gene TRBV5-6 combines with J gene TRBJ1-2; D unresolved. Deletions cut 1 base from V and 2 bases from J, with 15 bases between. The CDR3 runs 16 residues. From germline, CDR1 is SGHDT and CDR2 YYEEEE. The CDR3 here is CASSLWQQYQNYGYTF. The CDR3 DNA follows: TGTGCCAGCAGCTTGTGGCAACAGTACCAAAACTATGGCTACACCTTC.

This clone was counted once. The chain has TRBV3-1 (or the pseudogene TRBV3-2) and TRBJ1-2; TRBD1 aligns across 7 bases. From germline, CDR1 is LGHDT and CDR2 YNNKEL (reference sequence). CDR3 length equals 13 residues. The trim removed 3 bases at V and 6 bases at J, leaving 4 bases unmatched. CDR3 DNA: TGTGCCAGCAGCCACAACAGGGGCAATGGCTACACCTTC. Translation gives CASSHNRGNGYTF.

This clone was picked up a small number of times. The chain employs TRBV6-1 and TRBJ2-4, with D unresolved. Trimming cost V 2 bases and J 9 bases, with 14 bases left between them. There are 14 residues in the CDR3. Germline assignment: CDR1 MNHNS and CDR2 SASEGT. CDR3 bases: TGTGCCAGCAGTGAACCACGCTTACAGACCATTCAGTACTTC. It is translated as CASSEPRLQTIQYF.

Points on this clone: One end of the junction varies from germline; a read error may be responsible. The rearrangement uses TRBV18 and TRBJ1-2; 8 nucleotides align to TRBD1. The CDR3 sequence is 15 residues long. The germline CDR1 and CDR2 sequences are KGHSH and LQKENI. The CDR3 spells CANSPMDREYGGYTF. The CDR3 DNA reads TGTGCCAACTCACCGATGGACAGGGAGTATGGTGGCTACACCTTC.

This sequence joins TRBV30 and TRBJ1-4; TRBD1 matches at 10 bases. Germline CDR1 and CDR2: GTSNPN and SVGIG (reference sequence). The CDR3 extends over 14 amino acids. Unmatched junction bases numbered 3, after V lost 2 bases and J lost 6 bases. The DNA of the CDR3 is TGTGCCTGGAGTTTCGGGACAGGGGATGAAAAACTGTTTTTT. Translating gives CAWSFGTGDEKLFF.

The CDR3: CATSPVHSSYEQYF. DNA for the CDR3: TGTGCCACCAGCCCGGTGCACTCCTCCTACGAGCAGTACTTC. The chain employs TRBV15 and TRBJ2-7, with D hard to call. V was shortened by 5 bases and J by 0 bases, with 11 bases between the two germline ends. This CDR3 is 14 amino acids long. Germline V gene sequence: CDR1 LNHNV, CDR2 YYDKDF (reference sequence).

This chain uses TRBV7-6 with TRBJ1-4; 7 bases are shared with TRBD1. CDR1 and CDR2 from the germline V gene are SGHVS and FNYEAQ. V trimming: 4 bases; J trimming: 5 bases; junction bases outside the gene matches: 7. The CDR3 runs 15 residues. The DNA for the CDR3 is TGTGCCAGCAGCTCGCGGAAGACAGGGAATGAAAAACTGTTTTTT. As protein: CASSSRKTGNEKLFF.

J is TRBJ1-6 and V is TRBV4-2, with a weak D call TRBD1 (5 bases). CDR1 is LGHNA and CDR2 is YNFKEQ in the germline V gene. Trimming stripped 3 bases from V and 7 bases from J, with 13 bases between. CDR3 length equals 15 residues. The CDR3 DNA reads TGTGCCAGCAGCCAGGAGACAGTTGGGAATTCACCCCTCCACTTT. Translating it yields CASSQETVGNSPLHF.

The rearrangement links TRBV28 to TRBJ2-2; tentatively, D is TRBD1 (6 bases). Germline V gives CDR1 MDHEN, CDR2 SYDVKM. The CDR3 contains 15 residues. V was pared by 5 bases and J by 2 bases, with 12 bases between. The CDR3 DNA sequence: TGTGCCAGCAGTAGAGAAGGGACAAACACCGGGGAGCTGTTTTTT. It specifies CASSREGTNTGELFF.

J is TRBJ2-7 and V is TRBV5-6; 9 bases are shared with TRBD1. Germline lookup yields CDR1 SGHDT and CDR2 YYEEEE. The CDR3 consists of 15 residues. V lost 0 bases and J lost 3; bases outside the gene matches: 4. CDR3 nucleotide sequence: TGTGCCAGCAGCTTGGAAACAGGGGGCTACTACGAGCAGTACTTC. Translated: CASSLETGGYYEQYF.

This rearrangement joins TRBV6-2 or TRBV6-3 to TRBJ2-3, with D maybe TRBD1 (5 bases). From germline, CDR1 is MNHEY and CDR2 SVGEGT. This CDR3 is 15 amino acids long. Trimming left V 2 bases short and J 5 bases short, with 14 bases between. CDR3 coding DNA: TGTGCCAGCAGTTACCCGCCCAGGGCCATAGATACGCAGTATTTT. As protein: CASSYPPRAIDTQYF.

The chain couples TRBV3-1 (or the pseudogene TRBV3-2) to TRBJ2-5; 12 bases fit TRBD2. This CDR3 is built from 14 residues. J lost 5 bases, V lost 8 bases, and 6 bases had no gene match. Germline V lookup: CDR1 LGHDT, CDR2 YNNKEL (reference sequence). CDR3 amino acids: CASSLAGGRETQYF. The CDR3 nucleotides are TGTGCCAGCTCCCTAGCGGGGGGGAGGGAGACCCAGTACTTC.

The chain links TRBV18 to TRBJ1-2; 10 positions agree with TRBD1. CDR1 and CDR2 from the germline V gene are KGHSH and LQKENI. V shed 3 bases, J shed 4 bases, and the junction held 2 bases outside the gene matches. This CDR3 is built from 14 residues. CDR3 residues: CASSPGQGIYGYTF. The CDR3 bases are TGTGCCAGCTCACCGGGACAGGGGATCTATGGCTACACCTTC.

V and J are TRBV12-3 or TRBV12-4 and TRBJ1-5, with a possible D match to TRBD1 (6 bases). V shed 6 bases and J shed 3 bases, with 9 bases lying between them. This CDR3 is built from 13 residues. This CDR3 is CASSRGANQPQHF. The CDR3 DNA follows: TGTGCCAGCAGCAGGGGCGCCAATCAGCCCCAGCATTTT.

The rearrangement joins TRBV7-9 to TRBJ2-2; D gene ambiguous. There are 12 residues in the CDR3. CDR1 and CDR2 (germline): SEHNR, FQNEAQ (reference sequence). The V and J ends lost 2 bases and 8 bases respectively, with 6 bases between them. The CDR3 loop is CASSLPGGELFF. The CDR3 nucleotides read TGTGCCAGCAGCTTACCCGGGGGGGAGCTGTTTTTT.